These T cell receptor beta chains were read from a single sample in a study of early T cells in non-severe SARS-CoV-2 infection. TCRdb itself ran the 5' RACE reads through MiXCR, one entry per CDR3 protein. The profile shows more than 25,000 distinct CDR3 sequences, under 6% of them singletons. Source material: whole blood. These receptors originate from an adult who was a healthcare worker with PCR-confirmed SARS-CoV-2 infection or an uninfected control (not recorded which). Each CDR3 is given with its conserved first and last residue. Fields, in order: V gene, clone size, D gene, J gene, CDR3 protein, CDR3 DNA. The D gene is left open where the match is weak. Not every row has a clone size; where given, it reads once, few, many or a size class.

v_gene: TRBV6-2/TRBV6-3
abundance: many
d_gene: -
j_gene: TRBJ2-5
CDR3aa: CASSSNLGGSRTQYF
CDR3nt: TGTGCCAGCAGTTCTAACCTGGGGGGTTCACGGACCCAGTACTTC

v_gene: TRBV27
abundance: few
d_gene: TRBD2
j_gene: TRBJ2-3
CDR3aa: CASSPTLAGGTDTQYF
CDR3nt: TGTGCCAGCAGCCCTACACTAGCGGGAGGAACAGATACGCAGTATTTT

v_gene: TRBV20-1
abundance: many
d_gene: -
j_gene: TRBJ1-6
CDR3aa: CSARDLPGTGYNSPLHF
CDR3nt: TGCAGTGCTAGAGATCTCCCCGGGACGGGCTATAATTCACCCCTCCACTTT

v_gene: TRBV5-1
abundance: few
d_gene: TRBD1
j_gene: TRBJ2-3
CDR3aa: CASSTTWDRGEDTQYF
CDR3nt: TGCGCCAGCAGCACGACCTGGGACAGGGGAGAAGATACGCAGTATTTT

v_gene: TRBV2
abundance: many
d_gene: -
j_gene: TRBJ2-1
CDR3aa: CASSASSNPREQFF
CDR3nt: TGTGCCAGCAGTGCGTCTAGTAATCCTCGCGAGCAGTTCTTC

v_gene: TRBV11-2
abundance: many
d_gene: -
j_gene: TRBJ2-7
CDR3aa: CASRQEQGIFEQYF
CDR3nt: TGTGCCAGCAGGCAGGAACAGGGTATATTCGAGCAGTACTTC

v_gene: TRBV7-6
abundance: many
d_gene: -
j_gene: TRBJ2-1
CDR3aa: CASSLGASASSYNEQFF
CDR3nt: TGTGCCAGCAGCTTAGGGGCTAGCGCGAGCTCCTACAATGAGCAGTTCTTC

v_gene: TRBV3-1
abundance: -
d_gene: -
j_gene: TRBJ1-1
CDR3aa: CASSLQGHGTEAFF
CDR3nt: TGTGCCAGCAGCCTCCAGGGTCATGGCACTGAAGCTTTCTTT

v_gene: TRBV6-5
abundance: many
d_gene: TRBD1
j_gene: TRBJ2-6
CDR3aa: CASSYTGQGYGSGANVLTF
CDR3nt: TGTGCCAGCAGTTACACAGGACAGGGATACGGCTCTGGGGCCAACGTCCTGACTTTC

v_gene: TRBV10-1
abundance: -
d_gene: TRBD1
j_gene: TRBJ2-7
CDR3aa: CASSHTDRGPYEQYF
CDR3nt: TGCGCCAGCAGTCATACCGACAGGGGCCCCTACGAGCAGTACTTC

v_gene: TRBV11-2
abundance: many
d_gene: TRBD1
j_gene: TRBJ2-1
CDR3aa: CASSLFRGTGFYF
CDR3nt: TGTGCCAGCAGCTTGTTTCGTGGGACAGGGTTTTACTTC

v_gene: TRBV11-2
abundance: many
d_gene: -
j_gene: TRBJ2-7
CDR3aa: CASSFVQTGYEQYF
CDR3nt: TGTGCCAGCAGCTTCGTCCAGACAGGCTACGAGCAGTACTTC

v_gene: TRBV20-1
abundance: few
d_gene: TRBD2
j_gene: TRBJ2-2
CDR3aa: CSAPRASSGANTGELFF
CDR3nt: TGCAGCGCCCCTCGTGCTAGTAGCGGGGCGAACACCGGGGAGCTGTTTTTT

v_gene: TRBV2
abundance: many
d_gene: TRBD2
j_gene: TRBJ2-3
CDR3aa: CASSEGDQREWADTQYF
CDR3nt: TGTGCCAGCAGTGAAGGCGACCAGCGGGAGTGGGCAGATACGCAGTATTTT

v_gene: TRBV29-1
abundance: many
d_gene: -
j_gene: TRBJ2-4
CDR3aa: CSVGLRLAKNIQYF
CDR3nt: TGCAGCGTTGGACTAAGACTAGCCAAAAACATTCAGTACTTC

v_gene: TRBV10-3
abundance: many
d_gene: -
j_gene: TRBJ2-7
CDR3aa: CAISAGGIPYEQYF
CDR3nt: TGTGCCATCAGTGCCGGCGGAATCCCCTACGAGCAGTACTTC

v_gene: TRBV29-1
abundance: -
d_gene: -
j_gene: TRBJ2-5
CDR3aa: CSVAGGGQETQYF
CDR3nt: TGCAGCGTTGCAGGGGGAGGCCAAGAGACCCAGTACTTC

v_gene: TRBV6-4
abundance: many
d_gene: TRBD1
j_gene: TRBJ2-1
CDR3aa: CASSAGTGGSSYNEQFF
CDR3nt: TGTGCCAGCAGTGCCGGGACAGGGGGTTCCTCCTACAATGAGCAGTTCTTC

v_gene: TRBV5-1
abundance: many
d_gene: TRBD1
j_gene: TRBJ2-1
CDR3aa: CASREGTGNNEQFF
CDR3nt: TGCGCCAGCAGAGAAGGGACAGGGAACAATGAGCAGTTCTTC

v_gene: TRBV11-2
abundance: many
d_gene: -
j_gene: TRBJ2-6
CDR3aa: CASSLLSGANVLTF
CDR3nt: TGTGCCAGCAGCTTATTGTCCGGGGCCAACGTCCTGACTTTC

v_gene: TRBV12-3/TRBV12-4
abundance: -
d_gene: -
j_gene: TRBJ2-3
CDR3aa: CASSLELLLLTDTQYF
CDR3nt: TGTGCCAGCAGTTTAGAGTTGCTCCTTCTCACAGATACGCAGTATTTT

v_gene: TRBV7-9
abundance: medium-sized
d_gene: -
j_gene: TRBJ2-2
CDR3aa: CASSSTGAEVTGELFF
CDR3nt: TGTGCCAGCAGCTCCACCGGGGCAGAAGTCACCGGGGAGCTGTTTTTT

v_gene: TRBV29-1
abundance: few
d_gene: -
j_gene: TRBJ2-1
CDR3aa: CSVEVASGPDEQFF
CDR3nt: TGCAGCGTTGAAGTAGCCTCAGGGCCGGATGAGCAGTTCTTC

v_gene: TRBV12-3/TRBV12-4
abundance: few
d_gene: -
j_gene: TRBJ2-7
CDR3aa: CASSHSYEQYF
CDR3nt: TGTGCCAGCAGTCACTCCTACGAGCAGTACTTC

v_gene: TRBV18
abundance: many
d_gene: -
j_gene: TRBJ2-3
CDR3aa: CASSPQRIPDTQYF
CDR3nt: TGTGCCAGCTCACCACAAAGGATCCCAGATACGCAGTATTTT